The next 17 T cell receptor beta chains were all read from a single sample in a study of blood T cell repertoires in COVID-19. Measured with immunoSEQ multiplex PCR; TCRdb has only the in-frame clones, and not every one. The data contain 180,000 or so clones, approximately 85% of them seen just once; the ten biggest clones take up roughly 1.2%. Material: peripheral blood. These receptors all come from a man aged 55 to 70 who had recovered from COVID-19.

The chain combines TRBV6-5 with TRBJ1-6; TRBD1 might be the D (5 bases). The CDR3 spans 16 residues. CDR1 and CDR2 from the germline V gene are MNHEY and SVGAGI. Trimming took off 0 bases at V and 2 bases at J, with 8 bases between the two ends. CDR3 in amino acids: CASSYSGTPYNSPLHF. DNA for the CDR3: TGTGCCAGCAGTTACTCAGGGACTCCCTATAATTCACCCCTCCACTTT.

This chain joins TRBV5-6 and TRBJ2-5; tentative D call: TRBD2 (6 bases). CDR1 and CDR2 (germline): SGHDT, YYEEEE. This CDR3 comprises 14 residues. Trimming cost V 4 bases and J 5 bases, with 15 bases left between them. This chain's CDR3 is CASSRPPSGETQYF. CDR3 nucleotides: TGTGCCAGCAGCCGACCCCCCAGCGGGGAGACCCAGTACTTC.

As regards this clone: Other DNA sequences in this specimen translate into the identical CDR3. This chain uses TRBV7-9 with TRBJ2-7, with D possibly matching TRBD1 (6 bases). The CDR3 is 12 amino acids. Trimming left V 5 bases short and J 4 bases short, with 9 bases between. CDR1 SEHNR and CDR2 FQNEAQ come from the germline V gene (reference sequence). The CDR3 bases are TGTGCCAGCAGCAAGACAGGATACGAGCAGTACTTC. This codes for CASSKTGYEQYF.

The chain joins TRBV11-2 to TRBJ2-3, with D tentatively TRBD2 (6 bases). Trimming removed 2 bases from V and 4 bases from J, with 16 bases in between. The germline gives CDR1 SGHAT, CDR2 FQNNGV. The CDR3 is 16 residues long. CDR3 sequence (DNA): TGTGCCAGCAGCTTAAGCCTGGTCCTAGCGCCAGATACGCAGTATTTT. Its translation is CASSLSLVLAPDTQYF.

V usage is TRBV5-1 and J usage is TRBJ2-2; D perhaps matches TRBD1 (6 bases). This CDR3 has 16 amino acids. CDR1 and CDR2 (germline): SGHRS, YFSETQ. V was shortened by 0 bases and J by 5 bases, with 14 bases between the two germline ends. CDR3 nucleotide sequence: TGCGCCAGCAGCTTGGCCCCTCACAGGGAAACCGGGGAGCTGTTTTTT. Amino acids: CASSLAPHRETGELFF.

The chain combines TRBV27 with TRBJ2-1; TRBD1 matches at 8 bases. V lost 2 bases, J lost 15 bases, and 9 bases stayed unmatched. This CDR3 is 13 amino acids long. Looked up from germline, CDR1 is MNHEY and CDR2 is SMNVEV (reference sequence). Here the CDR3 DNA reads TGTGCCAGCAGTTTAAATAGTCGGACAGGGCTGTTCTTC. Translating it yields CASSLNSRTGLFF.

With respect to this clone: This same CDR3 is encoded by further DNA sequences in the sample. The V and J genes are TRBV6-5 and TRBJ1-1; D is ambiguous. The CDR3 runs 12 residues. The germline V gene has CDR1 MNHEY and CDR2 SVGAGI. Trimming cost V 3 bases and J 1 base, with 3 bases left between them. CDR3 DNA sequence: TGTGCCAGCAGTTATAGGAACACTGAAGCTTTCTTT. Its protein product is CASSYRNTEAFF.

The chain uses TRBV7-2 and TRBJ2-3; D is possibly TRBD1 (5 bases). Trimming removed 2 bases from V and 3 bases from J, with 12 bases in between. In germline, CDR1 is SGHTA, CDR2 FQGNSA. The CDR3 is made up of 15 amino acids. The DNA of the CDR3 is TGTGCCAGCAGCTTATTGGGGCGGTCTACAGATACGCAGTATTTT. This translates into CASSLLGRSTDTQYF. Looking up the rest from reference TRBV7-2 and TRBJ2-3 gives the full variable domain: GAGVSQSPSNKVTEKGKDVELRCDPISGHTALYWYRQSLGQGLEFLIYFQGNSAPDKSGLPSDRFSAERTGGSVSTLTIQRTQQEDSAVYLCASSLLGRSTDTQYFGPGTRLTVL.

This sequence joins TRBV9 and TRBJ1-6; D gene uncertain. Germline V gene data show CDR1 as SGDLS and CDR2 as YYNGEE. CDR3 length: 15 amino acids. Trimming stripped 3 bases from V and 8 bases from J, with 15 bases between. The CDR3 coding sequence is TGTGCCAGCAGCGAGGGTCCAGGAGGTGATTCACCCCTCCACTTT. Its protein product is CASSEGPGGDSPLHF.

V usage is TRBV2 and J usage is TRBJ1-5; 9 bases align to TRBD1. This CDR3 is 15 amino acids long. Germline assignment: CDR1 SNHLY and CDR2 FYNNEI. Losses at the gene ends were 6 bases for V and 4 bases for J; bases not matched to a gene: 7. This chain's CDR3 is CASRRGQGRNQPQHF. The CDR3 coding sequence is TGTGCCAGCAGGAGAGGACAGGGGAGGAATCAGCCCCAGCATTTT.

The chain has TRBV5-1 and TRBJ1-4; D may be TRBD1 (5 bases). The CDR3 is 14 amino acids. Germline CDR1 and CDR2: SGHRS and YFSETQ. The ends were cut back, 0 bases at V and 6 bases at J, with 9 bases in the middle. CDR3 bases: TGCGCCAGCAGCTTGGGCAGGGTTGATGAAAAACTGTTTTTT. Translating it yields CASSLGRVDEKLFF.

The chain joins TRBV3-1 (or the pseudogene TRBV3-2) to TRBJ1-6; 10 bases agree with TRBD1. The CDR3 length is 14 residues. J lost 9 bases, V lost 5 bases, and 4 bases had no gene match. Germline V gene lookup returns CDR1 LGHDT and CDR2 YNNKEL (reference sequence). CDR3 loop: CASSAGTGVSPLHF. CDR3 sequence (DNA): TGTGCCAGCAGCGCCGGGACAGGGGTTTCACCCCTCCACTTT.

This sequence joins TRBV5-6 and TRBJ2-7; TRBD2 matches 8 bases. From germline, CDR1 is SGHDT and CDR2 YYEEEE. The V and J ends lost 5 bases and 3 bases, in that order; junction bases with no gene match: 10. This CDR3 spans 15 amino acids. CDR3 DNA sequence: TGTGCCAGCAGTTCGCTGGGCGGGGGGTTCTACGAGCAGTACTTC. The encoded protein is CASSSLGGGFYEQYF. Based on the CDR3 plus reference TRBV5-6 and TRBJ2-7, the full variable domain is DAGVTQSPTHLIKTRGQQVTLRCSPKSGHDTVSWYQQALGQGPQFIFQYYEEEERQRGNFPDRFSGHQFPNYSSELNVNALLLGDSALYLCASSSLGGGFYEQYFGPGTRLTVT.

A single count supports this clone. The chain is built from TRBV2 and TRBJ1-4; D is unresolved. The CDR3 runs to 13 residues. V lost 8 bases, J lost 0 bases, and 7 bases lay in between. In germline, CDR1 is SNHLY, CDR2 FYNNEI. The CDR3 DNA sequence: TGTGCCAGCTATGGAGCAACTAATGAAAAACTGTTTTTT. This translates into CASYGATNEKLFF.

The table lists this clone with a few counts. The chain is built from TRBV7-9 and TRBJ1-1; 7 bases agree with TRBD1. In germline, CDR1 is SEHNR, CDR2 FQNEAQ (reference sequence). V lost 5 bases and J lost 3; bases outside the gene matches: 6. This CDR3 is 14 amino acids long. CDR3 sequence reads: CASSRGGTHTEAFF. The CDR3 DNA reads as TGTGCCAGCAGCCGAGGGGGCACACACACTGAAGCTTTCTTT.

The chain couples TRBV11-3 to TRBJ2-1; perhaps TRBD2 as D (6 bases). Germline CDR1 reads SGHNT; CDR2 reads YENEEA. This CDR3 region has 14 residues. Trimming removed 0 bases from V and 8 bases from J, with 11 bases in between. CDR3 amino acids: CASSLDRGIDEQFF. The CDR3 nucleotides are TGTGCCAGCAGCTTAGATCGCGGGATCGATGAGCAGTTCTTC.

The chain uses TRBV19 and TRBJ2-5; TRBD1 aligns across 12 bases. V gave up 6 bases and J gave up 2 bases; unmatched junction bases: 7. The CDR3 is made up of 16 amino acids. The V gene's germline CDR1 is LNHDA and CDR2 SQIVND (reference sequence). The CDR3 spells CASRGQGARGQETQYF. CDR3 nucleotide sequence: TGTGCCAGTAGGGGACAGGGGGCGCGGGGTCAAGAGACCCAGTACTTC.